In this sample, the clone carrying this T cell receptor beta chain turned up a few times. Antigen: not known. Germline CDR1 SGHRS, CDR2 YFSETQ. V gave up 9 bases and J gave up 1 base, with 7 bases separating them. The CDR3 sequence is 11 residues long. The data originate from a study of beta chain features in type 1 diabetes. The study's findings and limits: PCR could preferentially amplify shorter templates, alike in patients and controls. Shortening that was moderate but significant affected the TCRB CDR3s of Type 1 diabetes patients in all four CD4+ subsets. For type 1 diabetes patients, VDJ junctions showed fewer insertions and more deletions.

The whole isolated RNA underwent reverse transcription, so sequencing captured expressed TCRB transcripts. The repertoire was sequenced with immunoSEQ multiplex PCR; TCRdb's copy has only in-frame clones and lacks some. Counted here are almost 350,000 clones, 9.3% occurring once; the ten biggest clones make up over 0.95%. The receptor was derived from a man aged 25 to 45 with type 1 diabetes. Sequenced input: central memory CD4+ T cells from blood. This rearrangement joins TRBV5-1 to TRBJ2-5; perhaps D is TRBD1 or TRBD2 (5 bases each). CDR3 DNA: TGCGCCACGAGGGGCCAAGAGACCCAGTACTTC. Translation gives CATRGQETQYF.